This T cell receptor (beta chain) was sequenced during a study of memory CD8 T cells in hepatitis C reinfection. Study summary: Between 3 and 8 weeks after reinfection detection, peak samples were drawn.

Noted time point: peak reinfection, 3 to 8 weeks after reinfection detection. Sorted cells were sequenced directly ex vivo without any in vitro expansion. Control naive CD8 T cells came from a couple of donors at all three reinfection time points. Some clones are missing from TCRdb's copy, which holds only in-frame ones; the method was immunoSEQ multiplex PCR. The sample holds under 50,000 clones, 88% seen once. The specimen sequenced was naive CD8+ T cells sorted from blood. This TCR was recovered from a man between 18 and 35 years old with hepatitis C virus infection.

CDR3 sequence reads: CASTHPYRVLNEKLFF. CDR3 DNA sequence: TGCGCCAGCACCCATCCCTACAGGGTACTGAATGAAAAACTGTTTTTT. The rearrangement links TRBV5-1 to TRBJ1-4; a possible D gene is TRBD1 (6 bases). There are 16 residues in the CDR3. The germline CDR1 and CDR2 sequences are SGHRS and YFSETQ. V was cut by 6 bases and J by 5 bases, with 20 bases left in between.